The 20 T cell receptor beta chains presented below share a single source sample, sequenced in a study of T cell responses to AZD1222 COVID-19 vaccine (dated by TCRdb to the early 2020s). Library method: the immunoSEQ multiplex PCR assay. As stored in TCRdb, this immuneACCESS dataset retains in-frame rearrangements with V and J assigned. A fraction of the clones does not appear; measured against another copy, unresolved V genes explain less than half of the discrepancy, and the remainder lacks a known reason. For this sample there are some 110,000 clones; about nine tenths appear just once. The ten top clones hold about 5.4% of the sample. The time point label corresponds to: baseline before first vaccination. Sample: peripheral blood, taken on day 0 of AZD1222 vaccination. These receptors all stem from an adult in good health.

The genes are TRBV5-6 and TRBJ1-1; D perhaps matches TRBD1 (6 bases). This CDR3 region has 14 residues. The germline gives CDR1 SGHDT, CDR2 YYEEEE. Trimming stripped 4 bases from V and 1 base from J, with 11 bases between. The CDR3 bases are TGTGCCAGCAGCCCGCGAGGGGGGAACACTGAAGCTTTCTTT. Translation gives CASSPRGGNTEAFF.

The V gene is TRBV10-3, the J gene TRBJ1-2; D not resolved. The CDR3 is made up of 15 amino acids. Germline V gene data show CDR1 as ENHRY and CDR2 as SYGVKD. Trimming stripped 3 bases from V and 1 base from J, with 12 bases between. CDR3 amino acids: CAISESPGLNYGYTF. The CDR3 DNA is TGTGCCATCAGTGAATCGCCGGGCCTTAACTATGGCTACACCTTC.

The DNA for the CDR3 is TGTGCCAGCAGTTTAGCAGGGCCTGGGGCCAACGTCCTGACTTTC. Its protein product is CASSLAGPGANVLTF. The chain has TRBV28 and TRBJ2-6; D is possibly TRBD1 (5 bases). Germline CDR1 is MDHEN and CDR2 is SYDVKM. The CDR3 covers 15 residues. The V gene lost 2 bases and the J gene lost 2 bases, with 7 bases spanning the gap.

This clone has just one count. V gene TRBV7-8 combines with J gene TRBJ2-7, with 7 nucleotides matching TRBD2. The CDR3 has 13 residues. V was pared by 6 bases and J by 2 bases, with 4 bases of the junction left unmatched. The germline V gene encodes CDR1 SGHVS and CDR2 FQNEAQ. The CDR3 sequence: CASRTSATYEQYF. The CDR3 nucleotides read TGTGCCAGCAGAACTAGCGCTACCTACGAGCAGTACTTC.

CDR3 residues: CASSRRLAANTGELFF. Written as DNA, the CDR3 is TGTGCCAGTAGCCGACGACTAGCGGCGAACACCGGGGAGCTGTTTTTT. V and J are TRBV19 and TRBJ2-2; 9 nucleotides line up with TRBD2. The CDR3 runs to 16 residues. With V trimmed by 6 bases and J by 0 bases, 5 bases remained unmatched. Per germline, CDR1 LNHDA and CDR2 SQIVND (reference sequence).

This clone was recorded only once. The chain is built from TRBV6-2 or TRBV6-3 and TRBJ2-1; D is possibly TRBD1 or TRBD2 (6 bases each). Trimming removed 4 bases at V and 7 bases at J, with 17 bases between. Germline V gives CDR1 MNHEY, CDR2 SVGEGT. This CDR3 has 15 amino acids. This CDR3 reads CASSLRGLIRNEQFF. CDR3 DNA: TGTGCCAGCAGTTTACGGGGGCTGATAAGGAATGAGCAGTTCTTC.

The genes are TRBV19 and TRBJ1-2, with D unclear. V was shortened by 1 base and J by 8 bases, with 8 bases between the two germline ends. The CDR3 consists of 12 residues. Per germline, CDR1 LNHDA and CDR2 SQIVND (reference sequence). The CDR3 sequence is CASSIAPVGYTF. CDR3 nucleotide sequence: TGTGCCAGTAGTATAGCGCCAGTCGGCTACACCTTC.

This clone was seen only a few times. This chain uses TRBV5-6 with TRBJ1-1, with D possibly TRBD1 on 5 matching bases. The germline gives CDR1 SGHDT, CDR2 YYEEEE. Trimming removed 3 bases from V and 1 base from J, with 19 bases in between. The CDR3 covers 17 residues. CDR3 sequence reads: CASSYYTGAGRNTEAFF. CDR3 nucleotide sequence: TGTGCCAGCAGCTACTACACTGGGGCAGGGAGGAACACTGAAGCTTTCTTT.

The genes are TRBV3-1 (or the pseudogene TRBV3-2) and TRBJ2-1; 7 bases align to TRBD2. The junction had 3 bases not matched to a gene; V was cut back by 4 bases and J by 9 bases. The length of the CDR3 is 12 residues. In germline, CDR1 is LGHDT, CDR2 YNNKEL (reference sequence). This chain's CDR3 is CASSLGGGEQFF. Here the CDR3 DNA reads TGTGCCAGCAGCCTTGGGGGGGGTGAGCAGTTCTTC.

The chain is built from TRBV7-8 and TRBJ2-7; TRBD2 is a possible D gene (6 bases). The ends were cut back, 5 bases at V and 5 bases at J, with 13 bases in the middle. This CDR3 is 13 amino acids long. Germline V CDR1 and CDR2: SGHVS, FQNEAQ. Here the CDR3 DNA reads TGTGCCAGCAGCGAATCTAGCGCCCACGAGCAGTACTTC. Its translation is CASSESSAHEQYF. Full variable domain (outside the CDR3, taken from reference TRBV7-8 and TRBJ2-7): GAGVSQSPRYKVAKRGQDVALRCDPISGHVSLFWYQQALGQGPEFLTYFQNEAQLDKSGLPSDRFFAERPEGSVSTLKIQRTQQEDSAVYLCASSESSAHEQYFGPGTRLTVT.

The J gene is TRBJ2-7, the V gene TRBV19; 8 bases are a match to TRBD2. This CDR3 is 14 amino acids long. Germline assignment: CDR1 LNHDA and CDR2 SQIVND (reference sequence). The V and J ends lost 7 bases and 1 base, in that order; junction bases with no gene match: 6. Here the CDR3 DNA reads TGTGCCAGTAAGGATAGCGGGGATTCCTACGAGCAGTACTTC. Translation gives CASKDSGDSYEQYF. Together with reference TRBV19 and TRBJ2-7, the CDR3 gives the full variable domain: DGGITQSPKYLFRKEGQNVTLSCEQNLNHDAMYWYRQDPGQGLRLIYYSQIVNDFQKGDIAEGYSVSREKKESFPLTVTSAQKNPTAFYLCASKDSGDSYEQYFGPGTRLTVT.

The chain combines TRBV29-1 with TRBJ2-1, with TRBD1 matching over 8 bases. The trim removed 0 bases at V and 1 base at J, leaving 5 bases unmatched. Germline V CDR1 and CDR2: SQVTM, ANQGSEA. The CDR3 covers 16 residues. The CDR3 sequence: CSVEENGQGSYNEQFF. Here the CDR3 DNA reads TGCAGCGTTGAAGAGAACGGACAGGGATCCTACAATGAGCAGTTCTTC.

The rearrangement uses TRBV6-5 and TRBJ1-1; D gene ambiguous. Between the trimmed V and J ends, which lost 5 bases and 3 bases, there was a span of 7 bases. CDR1 and CDR2 from the germline V gene are MNHEY and SVGAGI. The CDR3 is made up of 12 amino acids. The DNA of the CDR3 is TGTGCCAGCAGTAGAAGGGACACTGAAGCTTTCTTT. Translation: CASSRRDTEAFF.

The chain is built from TRBV23-1 and TRBJ1-5; weak D call: TRBD1 (5 bases). TRBV23-1 is noted as an ORF with a role that remains uncertain. With 6 bases removed from V and 0 bases from J, the gap between germline ends came to 24 bases. The CDR3 runs to 19 residues. This CDR3 is CASRHPCRGPLISNQPQHF. In DNA, the CDR3 is TGCGCCAGCAGACACCCATGTCGGGGACCCTTAATTAGCAATCAGCCCCAGCATTTT.

The rearrangement joins TRBV14 to TRBJ1-2; unclear D gene. Germline CDR1 SGHDN, CDR2 FVKESK. The germline V and J ends were trimmed by 1 base and 7 bases, with 10 bases remaining between them. The CDR3 runs 13 residues. CDR3 loop: CASSQGLTIGYTF. CDR3 bases: TGTGCCAGCAGCCAAGGACTAACTATTGGCTACACCTTC.

This chain connects TRBV9 to TRBJ2-7, with a possible D match to TRBD1 (6 bases). This CDR3 comprises 15 residues. CDR1 is SGDLS, CDR2 YYNGEE, per germline. Trimming took 4 bases from V and 3 from J, leaving 17 bases between them. CDR3 nucleotides: TGTGCCAGCAGCAACCGGGACACCCTTGGCTACGAGCAGTACTTC. It encodes CASSNRDTLGYEQYF.

This sequence joins TRBV12-3 or TRBV12-4 and TRBJ2-3; possibly TRBD2 for D (5 bases). This CDR3 contains 12 residues. V shed 1 base and J shed 13 bases, with 12 bases lying between them. The CDR3 nucleotides are TGTGCCAGCAGTTTAGGGCGGGCTGGGGAGTATTTT. It codes for CASSLGRAGEYF.

The gene calls are TRBV11-2 and TRBJ2-5; D gene unclear. Looked up from germline, CDR1 is SGHAT and CDR2 is FQNNGV. The CDR3 loop spans 13 amino acids. V was shortened by 0 bases and J by 9 bases, with 11 bases between the two germline ends. DNA of the CDR3: TGTGCCAGCAGCTTAGAGGGCCCCGCGGCCCAGTACTTC. This translates into CASSLEGPAAQYF.

J is TRBJ1-6 and V is TRBV7-2, with no clear D. Trimming removed 0 bases from V and 9 bases from J, with 9 bases in between. Germline V gene lookup returns CDR1 SGHTA and CDR2 FQGNSA. The CDR3 covers 14 residues. DNA of the CDR3: TGTGCCAGCAGCTTAGCGGGTAGAGGTTCACCCCTCCACTTT. This translates into CASSLAGRGSPLHF. Drawing the rest from reference TRBV7-2 and TRBJ1-6, the complete variable domain is GAGVSQSPSNKVTEKGKDVELRCDPISGHTALYWYRQSLGQGLEFLIYFQGNSAPDKSGLPSDRFSAERTGGSVSTLTIQRTQQEDSAVYLCASSLAGRGSPLHFGNGTRLTVT.

The rearrangement uses TRBV27 and TRBJ2-7, with 10 bases identical to TRBD1. There are 15 residues in the CDR3. Trimming removed 4 bases from V and 5 bases from J; junction bases left unmatched: 8. Germline lookup yields CDR1 MNHEY and CDR2 SMNVEV (reference sequence). The CDR3 nucleotides are TGTGCCAGCAGTTGGGGGGACAGGGGAGGAAACGAGCAGTACTTC. Translating gives CASSWGDRGGNEQYF.